This T cell receptor beta chain was sequenced in a study of T cells after yellow fever vaccination. Study in general: The SMART-Seq v4 Ultra Low Input method served to prepare the low-cell-number fractions. Study-wide results and limits: The secondary response showed a weaker magnitude and a faster peak, day 5 versus 15.

The CDR3 length is 16 residues. Trimming shortened V by 1 base and J by 11 bases, and 24 bases separated the two germline ends. Germline CDR1 and CDR2: SQVTM and ANQGSEA. This clonotype was counted between two and nine times. Its antigen is not identified. Production of TCR cDNA was by 5'RACE template switching, which also added a universal primer site and UMIs. TCRdb re-analysed the 5' RACE reads in MiXCR, keeping a single row per CDR3 protein. The sample lists about 630,000 distinct CDR3 sequences; approximately 13% were seen once. This specimen was PBMCs, taken on the day of the yellow fever booster vaccination. The V gene is TRBV29-1, the J gene TRBJ2-1; D ambiguous. This TCR came from a man under 40 who received the YFV17D yellow fever vaccine. Here the CDR3 DNA reads TGCAGCGTTGAAGTAACGACTCGCCTATCGGGCTCCCAGCAGTTCTTC. Encoded protein: CSVEVTTRLSGSQQFF.